These 16 T cell receptor beta chains share one sample of origin, sequenced in a study of blood T cell repertoires in COVID-19. The assay was immunoSEQ multiplex PCR, and TCRdb's table has in-frame clones only and misses some. The table has 95,000 to 150,000 clones, just under 80% seen once. Material for sequencing was peripheral blood. The receptor source for this set is a human donor in a cohort sampled during active COVID-19.

The chain combines TRBV11-2 with TRBJ2-3, with 8 positions matching TRBD2. J gave up 8 bases and V 7 bases, and 14 bases lay outside the gene matches. The CDR3 has 15 amino acids. The germline gives CDR1 SGHAT, CDR2 FQNNGV. CDR3 in amino acids: CASTTATSASLTQYF. DNA of the CDR3: TGTGCCAGCACAACAGCGACTAGCGCGTCCCTTACGCAGTATTTT.

This rearrangement joins TRBV6-2 or TRBV6-3 to TRBJ2-1; tentative D call: TRBD2 (6 bases). Germline CDR1 reads MNHEY; CDR2 reads SVGEGT. The CDR3 extends over 15 amino acids. Trimming stripped 5 bases from V and 9 bases from J, with 20 bases between. CDR3 sequence (DNA): TGTGCCAGCAGTATACGGGAGCCGGGCTATGGTGAGCAGTTCTTC. It specifies CASSIREPGYGEQFF.

This clone was detected once. The V call is TRBV6-6, the J call TRBJ2-1, with 10 positions matching TRBD2. This CDR3 comprises 15 residues. Germline V lookup: CDR1 MNHNY, CDR2 SVGAGI (reference sequence). The junction had 9 bases not matched to a gene; V was cut back by 6 bases and J by 7 bases. The CDR3 loop is CASRISGRAGNEQFF. Here the CDR3 DNA reads TGTGCCAGCAGGATAAGCGGGAGGGCGGGAAATGAGCAGTTCTTC.

The chain has TRBV7-2 and TRBJ2-1; 8 bases map to TRBD2. The CDR3 loop spans 16 amino acids. CDR1 and CDR2 from the germline V gene are SGHTA and FQGNSA. V was clipped by 1 base and J by 8 bases; unmatched bases: 10. CDR3 sequence reads: CASSLVGRAYQDEQFF. The CDR3 region has the DNA TGTGCCAGCAGCTTAGTCGGGAGGGCCTATCAGGATGAGCAGTTCTTC.

The chain has TRBV4-3 and TRBJ1-1; the D is unclear. Deletions cut 1 base from V and 3 bases from J, with 9 bases between. This CDR3 region has 14 residues. CDR1 and CDR2 (germline): LGHNA, YSLEER. CDR3 coding DNA: TGCGCCAGCAGCCAAGGATACGGGGACACTGAAGCTTTCTTT. Its translation: CASSQGYGDTEAFF.

The rearrangement links TRBV5-4 to TRBJ1-4; 8 bases agree with TRBD1. With 0 bases clipped from V and 7 bases from J, the junction kept 8 bases outside the gene matches. The CDR3 is 16 amino acids. Germline V gene sequence: CDR1 SGHNT, CDR2 YYREEE (reference sequence). The CDR3 region is CASSLGQGRVREKLFF. CDR3 nucleotide sequence: TGTGCCAGCAGCTTGGGACAGGGGAGAGTTCGTGAAAAACTGTTTTTT.

V is TRBV11-2 and J is TRBJ2-3; 9 bases map to TRBD2. Unmatched junction bases numbered 7, after V lost 1 base and J lost 2 bases. This CDR3 has 17 amino acids. Germline values: CDR1 SGHAT, CDR2 FQNNGV. The CDR3 sequence: CASSLVGAGGFTDTQYF. CDR3 sequence (DNA): TGTGCCAGCAGCTTAGTTGGAGCGGGGGGTTTCACAGATACGCAGTATTTT.

The gene calls are TRBV10-3 and TRBJ2-1; 7 bases line up with TRBD2. The CDR3 extends over 15 amino acids. The V gene's germline CDR1 is ENHRY and CDR2 SYGVKD. Losses at the gene ends were 10 bases for V and 0 bases for J; bases not matched to a gene: 9. The CDR3 DNA sequence: TGTGCCACCTGGGACGGGGGGAGCTCCTACAATGAGCAGTTCTTC. Its translation is CATWDGGSSYNEQFF.

The gene calls are TRBV5-6 and TRBJ1-4; D unresolved. Germline V gene data show CDR1 as SGHDT and CDR2 as YYEEEE. The length of the CDR3 is 14 residues. Trimming left V 4 bases short and J 7 bases short, with 14 bases between. CDR3 protein: CASSEDAGSEKLFF. The CDR3 nucleotides are TGTGCCAGCAGCGAAGACGCGGGTAGTGAAAAACTGTTTTTT. Based on the CDR3 plus reference TRBV5-6 and TRBJ1-4, the full variable domain is DAGVTQSPTHLIKTRGQQVTLRCSPKSGHDTVSWYQQALGQGPQFIFQYYEEEERQRGNFPDRFSGHQFPNYSSELNVNALLLGDSALYLCASSEDAGSEKLFFGSGTQLSVL.

V and J are TRBV7-3 and TRBJ1-1; 7 nucleotides agree with TRBD1. This CDR3 comprises 15 residues. CDR1 SGHTA and CDR2 FQGTGA come from the germline V gene. Trimming removed 5 bases from V and 6 bases from J; junction bases left unmatched: 12. CDR3 region: CASSPRGQGVSEAFF. DNA for the CDR3: TGTGCCAGCAGCCCCCGGGGTCAGGGGGTATCTGAAGCTTTCTTT.

Only one count was recorded for this clone. V usage is TRBV15 and J usage is TRBJ2-7, with TRBD1 matching 7 bases. V shed 5 bases, J shed 6 bases, and the junction held 10 bases outside the gene matches. CDR3 size: 14 residues. Germline lookup yields CDR1 LNHNV and CDR2 YYDKDF (reference sequence). CDR3 sequence: CATSAPDRLTEQYF. CDR3 nucleotide sequence: TGTGCCACCAGCGCGCCGGACAGGCTCACCGAGCAGTACTTC. The full variable domain, its missing parts supplied by reference TRBV15 and TRBJ2-7, is DAMVIQNPRYQVTQFGKPVTLSCSQTLNHNVMYWYQQKSSQAPKLLFHYYDKDFNNEADTPDNFQSRRPNTSFCFLDIRSPGLGDTAMYLCATSAPDRLTEQYFGPGTRLTVT.

The rearrangement joins TRBV6-5 to TRBJ1-6, with D uncertain. The CDR3 loop spans 14 amino acids. Germline assignment: CDR1 MNHEY and CDR2 SVGAGI. V was trimmed by 4 bases and J by 7 bases, leaving 11 bases between them. Here the CDR3 reads CASSLGRLNSPLHF. CDR3 sequence (DNA): TGTGCCAGCAGTTTGGGCAGGCTGAATTCACCCCTCCACTTT.

This clone was observed a few times. The chain uses TRBV4-1 and TRBJ2-3; TRBD2 aligns across 11 bases. The CDR3 loop spans 14 amino acids. The V gene's germline CDR1 is MGHRA and CDR2 YSYEKL. J gave up 3 bases and V 4 bases, and 0 bases lay outside the gene matches. The CDR3 loop is CASSRLAGTDTQYF. The CDR3 bases are TGCGCCAGCAGCCGACTAGCGGGGACAGATACGCAGTATTTT.

This clone appeared a few times. The chain links TRBV14 to TRBJ2-1, with TRBD1 matching over 8 bases. With V trimmed by 1 base and J by 11 bases, 4 bases remained unmatched. Germline V gene lookup returns CDR1 SGHDN and CDR2 FVKESK. This CDR3 region has 13 residues. CDR3 residues: CASSQAVRGQQFF. DNA for the CDR3: TGTGCCAGCAGCCAAGCGGTCAGGGGGCAGCAGTTCTTC.

V and J are TRBV5-1 and TRBJ1-2; D is undetermined. Germline CDR1 reads SGHRS; CDR2 reads YFSETQ. The CDR3 spans 14 residues. Trimming pared 2 bases from V and 4 bases from J, leaving 12 bases between. This chain's CDR3 is CASSFTRNGYGYTF. Here the CDR3 DNA reads TGCGCCAGCAGCTTCACCAGAAATGGCTATGGCTACACCTTC.

V and J are TRBV5-6 and TRBJ2-1; 12 bases match TRBD2. The trim removed 2 bases at V and 9 bases at J, leaving 3 bases unmatched. The CDR3 extends over 14 amino acids. Germline V gene data show CDR1 as SGHDT and CDR2 as YYEEEE. CDR3 DNA sequence: TGTGCCAGCAGCTTTACTAGCGGGGGGATTGAGCAGTTCTTC. Translation: CASSFTSGGIEQFF.